The rows below give T cell receptor beta chains drawn from one sample of a study of T cells in localized non-small cell lung cancer. Generated by immunoSEQ multiplex PCR, the TCRdb table keeps only in-frame clones and is missing some. The repertoire has 45,000 or so clones, roughly 91% of them found once; the top ten carry under 12%. The sample in question was PBMCs, obtained before any cancer treatment. The receptors here all came from a woman aged 35 to 69 with stage II lung adenocarcinoma. Each CDR3 is given with its conserved first and last residue. A D gene is named only where the DNA matches it firmly. Clone size is stated in some rows and not others, as once, few, many or a class when expanded.

v_gene	d_gene	j_gene	abundance	CDR3nt	CDR3aa
TRBV19	TRBD2	TRBJ2-1	-	TGTGCCAGTAGGGTGTCCGCGGGAGTGAACTACAATGAGCAGTTCTTC	CASRVSAGVNYNEQFF
TRBV6-5	TRBD1	TRBJ2-7	few	TGTGCCAGCAGTACAGGGGGCGAGACCTACGAGCAGTACTTC	CASSTGGETYEQYF
TRBV5-6	-	TRBJ2-3	-	TGTGCCAGCAGCTTGGCCAGCAGCCCAGATACGCAGTATTTT	CASSLASSPDTQYF
TRBV9	-	TRBJ2-3	-	TGTGCCAGCAGCAGTACGGGCACAGATACGCAGTATTTT	CASSSTGTDTQYF
TRBV7-9	TRBD1	TRBJ1-2	-	TGTGCCAGCAGCTTTCTCGGCCCCCCAGGGGGCTGGGGCTACACCTTC	CASSFLGPPGGWGYTF
TRBV2	-	TRBJ1-5	-	TGTGCCAGCAGTGAATACTTGGCAGCGGGGGGCAATCAGCCCCAGCATTTT	CASSEYLAAGGNQPQHF
TRBV5-1	TRBD1	TRBJ2-7	-	TGCGCCAGCAGCTCCTCGTCAGGGGGCCTTGCCCGCATATCCTTCTTC	CASSSSSGGLARISFF
TRBV5-5	-	TRBJ1-5	-	TGTGCCAGCAGCCTGGGGATATCAAGGAATCAGCCCCAGCATTTT	CASSLGISRNQPQHF
TRBV5-4	TRBD1	TRBJ1-1	-	TGTGCCAGCAGCTTGGGTGCTGGGGGGGGACAGGGAACTGAAGCTTTCTTT	CASSLGAGGGQGTEAFF
TRBV9	TRBD2	TRBJ2-2	-	TGTGCCAGCAGCGTAAGCGGGAGTAGGACCGGGGAGCTGTTTTTT	CASSVSGSRTGELFF
TRBV19	-	TRBJ2-2	-	TGTGCCAGTAGTATCTCTTCGGCCGGCAACACCGGGGAGCTGTTTTTT	CASSISSAGNTGELFF
TRBV7-3	-	TRBJ2-3	-	TGTGCCAGCAGCTTAAGGGATGGGATGGCAGATACGCAGTATTTT	CASSLRDGMADTQYF
TRBV5-1	-	TRBJ2-7	-	TGCGCCAGCAGCTCGTCTGCCAGGCTGTACTCCTACGAGCAGTACTTC	CASSSSARLYSYEQYF
TRBV28	-	TRBJ2-7	-	TGTGCCAGCAGTTTAGTTTCCCTCCGCGTCGTATACGAGCAGTACTTC	CASSLVSLRVVYEQYF
TRBV5-1	TRBD2	TRBJ2-3	-	TGCGCCAGCAGCCCCTCTCCGACTAGCGGCACAGATACGCAGTATTTT	CASSPSPTSGTDTQYF
TRBV19	TRBD2	TRBJ2-4	-	TGTGCCAGTAGTCCCACCCCTAGCGGGAGGAACATTCAGTACTTC	CASSPTPSGRNIQYF
TRBV6-1	TRBD1	TRBJ1-1	-	TGTGCCAGCAGGGCCGACAGGGATGGGTCTCGGGCTTTCTTT	CASRADRDGSRAFF
TRBV4-1	TRBD2	TRBJ2-1	once	TGCGCCAGCAGCCAAGAGGGGACTAGCGCAGTGCATAGGCAGTTCTTC	CASSQEGTSAVHRQFF
TRBV11-2	TRBD2	TRBJ2-3	-	TGTGCCAGCAGCGGCGCTAGCGGGAGTAGCACAGATACGCAGTATTTT	CASSGASGSSTDTQYF
TRBV7-6	-	TRBJ2-5	-	TGTGCCATTCAGCTTAGAGAGACCCAGTACTTC	CAIQLRETQYF
TRBV19	-	TRBJ1-2	-	TGTGCCAGTAGTCCATCAGGGGTTTCGAGCTATGGCTACACCTTC	CASSPSGVSSYGYTF
TRBV28	-	TRBJ1-2	-	TGTGCCAGCAGTTACGGTTCCTATGGCTACACCTTC	CASSYGSYGYTF
TRBV18	TRBD2	TRBJ2-5	-	TGTGCCAGCTCACTGAATAGCGGGAGTTTGGAGACCCAGTACTTC	CASSLNSGSLETQYF
TRBV27	-	TRBJ1-1	-	TGTGCCAGCAGTTTATTCGGGGGCCCCACTGAAGCTTTCTTT	CASSLFGGPTEAFF
TRBV18	TRBD1	TRBJ2-7	-	TGTGCCAGCTCACCACCTCCAGGGGGCTACGAGCAGTACTTC	CASSPPPGGYEQYF
TRBV4-1	-	TRBJ2-1	-	TGCGCCAGCAGCCAAGCCTTTCAGCATCCCACCTACAATGAGCAGTTCTTC	CASSQAFQHPTYNEQFF
TRBV7-8	TRBD2	TRBJ2-1	-	TGTGCCAGCAGCTTGGAAGGACTAGCGGTCAACAATGAGCAGTTCTTC	CASSLEGLAVNNEQFF
TRBV5-6	TRBD1	TRBJ2-5	-	TGTGCCAGCAGCGGGGGGACAGGGTTTTCAGAGACCCAGTACTTC	CASSGGTGFSETQYF
TRBV5-4	-	TRBJ2-1	-	TGTGCCAGCAGCCCCAACGGATACAATGAGCAGTTCTTC	CASSPNGYNEQFF
TRBV6-5	-	TRBJ1-3	-	TGTGCCAGCAGCCGTCAAGGCACCATATATTTT	CASSRQGTIYF
TRBV21-1	-	TRBJ1-1	-	TGTGCCAGCAGCACCCAAAGGGGCAACACTGAAGCTTTCTTT	CASSTQRGNTEAFF